Following are 26 T cell receptor beta chains from one sample sequenced in a study of blood T cell repertoires in COVID-19. Generated by immunoSEQ multiplex PCR, the TCRdb table keeps only in-frame clones and is missing some. The sample lists 100,000 to 120,000 clones, approximately 82% occurring once. The specimen sequenced was peripheral blood. The receptors were sampled from a woman of 80 years or more with acute or convalescent COVID-19.

J is TRBJ2-5 and V is TRBV6-5; D unresolved. The V and J ends lost 0 bases and 1 base respectively, with 9 bases between them. This CDR3 has 15 amino acids. Germline CDR1 reads MNHEY; CDR2 reads SVGAGI. The CDR3 DNA reads as TGTGCCAGCAGTTACTCGACTGGGTTCCAAGAGACCCAGTACTTC. Amino acids: CASSYSTGFQETQYF.

The table lists this clone with many counts. The chain employs TRBV6-5 and TRBJ1-5; D possibly corresponds to TRBD1 (6 bases). The CDR3 is made up of 15 amino acids. The germline CDR1 and CDR2 sequences are MNHEY and SVGAGI. The ends were cut back, 6 bases at V and 2 bases at J, with 14 bases in the middle. The CDR3 is CASRGGGGGNQPQHF. Here the CDR3 DNA reads TGTGCCAGCAGGGGCGGGGGGGGCGGCAATCAGCCCCAGCATTTT.

The chain uses TRBV5-1 and TRBJ2-7, with TRBD1 matching over 8 bases. The J segment lost 3 bases and the V segment lost 2 bases, leaving 10 bases of the junction unmatched. Germline CDR1 is SGHRS and CDR2 is YFSETQ. The CDR3 has 16 amino acids. Written as DNA, the CDR3 is TGCGCCAGCAGCTTAGGACAGGGTCTAGGGGGCTACGAGCAGTACTTC. It codes for CASSLGQGLGGYEQYF.

V gene TRBV13 combines with J gene TRBJ2-5; a weak D match, TRBD1 (5 bases). This CDR3 comprises 14 residues. The V and J ends lost 3 bases and 2 bases respectively, with 10 bases between them. Germline V gene lookup returns CDR1 PRHDT and CDR2 FYEKMQ (reference sequence). In DNA form, the CDR3 reads TGTGCCAGCAGCTTTCGGACACGTCAAGAGACCCAGTACTTC. This gives the protein CASSFRTRQETQYF.

The chain combines TRBV19 with TRBJ1-5, with 7 bases fitting TRBD1. V dropped 6 bases and J dropped 4; count of bases not matched to a gene: 12. The CDR3 extends over 16 amino acids. Germline V gives CDR1 LNHDA, CDR2 SQIVND (reference sequence). The CDR3, as DNA: TGTGCCAGTAGCAAAAGGGACAGTCGTCGGAATCAGCCCCAGCATTTT. It encodes CASSKRDSRRNQPQHF.

V is TRBV7-2 and J is TRBJ1-1; D unresolved. V lost 1 base to trimming and J lost 11 bases, with 14 bases between them. CDR3 length equals 13 residues. The V gene's germline CDR1 is SGHTA and CDR2 FQGNSA. In DNA form, the CDR3 reads TGTGCCAGCAGCTTAGAAGGCGGAGGGCGCGCTTTCTTT. Its translation: CASSLEGGGRAFF.

The rearrangement links TRBV10-3 to TRBJ2-2; TRBD2 is a possible D gene (7 bases). V gave up 3 bases and J gave up 0 bases, with 17 bases separating them. The germline CDR1 and CDR2 sequences are ENHRY and SYGVKD. The CDR3 sequence is 18 residues long. CDR3 sequence (DNA): TGTGCCATCAGTGACCCGGTTGGGGGGGCGGCGAACACCGGGGAGCTGTTTTTT. Translation gives CAISDPVGGAANTGELFF.

The V and J genes are TRBV6-5 and TRBJ2-7; possible D gene TRBD2, 5 bases. This CDR3 comprises 13 residues. Germline V CDR1 and CDR2: MNHEY, SVGAGI. V lost 6 bases and J 2 bases, leaving 11 bases between the germline ends. Here the CDR3 DNA reads TGTGCCAGCAGACGTAGTAGCGCCTACGAGCAGTACTTC. It yields the protein CASRRSSAYEQYF.

This chain connects TRBV14 to TRBJ1-1; unclear D gene. CDR3 length equals 14 residues. From germline, CDR1 is SGHDN and CDR2 FVKESK. Trimming removed 0 bases from V and 8 bases from J, with 13 bases in between. In nucleotides, the CDR3 is TGTGCCAGCAGCCAAGAACTGTACGAACGGGAAGCTTTCTTT. Protein: CASSQELYEREAFF.

V is TRBV5-1 and J is TRBJ2-3; 11 nucleotides match TRBD2. The CDR3 totals 16 residues. V lost 4 bases, J lost 1 base, and 5 bases stayed unmatched. CDR1 SGHRS and CDR2 YFSETQ come from the germline V gene. In DNA form, the CDR3 reads TGCGCCAGCAGCAGACTAGCGGGGTTCGGCACAGATACGCAGTATTTT. This translates into CASSRLAGFGTDTQYF.

This clone has more than one count but fewer than ten. The V call is TRBV9, the J call TRBJ2-7, with TRBD2 matching over 12 bases. The CDR3 is 16 residues long. CDR1 is SGDLS and CDR2 is YYNGEE in the germline V gene. The V gene end was trimmed by 0 bases and the J gene end by 2 bases; junction bases not matched to a gene: 3. In DNA, the CDR3 is TGTGCCAGCAGCGTAGGGACTAGCGGGAACCCCTACGAGCAGTACTTC. As protein: CASSVGTSGNPYEQYF. Full variable domain (rest looked up from reference TRBV9 and TRBJ2-7): DSGVTQTPKHLITATGQRVTLRCSPRSGDLSVYWYQQSLDQGLQFLIQYYNGEERAKGNILERFSAQQFPDLHSELNLSSLELGDSALYFCASSVGTSGNPYEQYFGPGTRLTVT.

This clone has just a few counts. The CDR3 coding sequence is TGCGCCAGCAGTGCAGGGGCCGGGGAGACCCAGTACTTC. The encoded protein is CASSAGAGETQYF. The chain has TRBV10-2 and TRBJ2-5; possibly TRBD1 for D (6 bases). The CDR3 totals 13 residues. Germline V CDR1 and CDR2: WSHSY, SAAADI. The V end lost 4 bases, the J end lost 5 bases, and 11 bases lay between the germline ends.

This clone has only one observation. J is TRBJ2-7 and V is TRBV27; 8 bases align to TRBD2. Germline V gene sequence: CDR1 MNHEY, CDR2 SMNVEV (reference sequence). V was clipped by 0 bases and J by 2 bases; unmatched bases: 6. The CDR3 covers 16 residues. CDR3 nucleotides: TGTGCCAGCAGTTTATCTAGGCTAGCGGGCCCCTACGAGCAGTACTTC. It translates to CASSLSRLAGPYEQYF.

The CDR3 protein is CASSLGPGQGQNIQYF. The CDR3 DNA reads TGTGCCAGCAGCTTAGGACCGGGACAGGGGCAAAACATTCAGTACTTC. The V and J genes are TRBV7-2 and TRBJ2-4, with 10 bases that match TRBD1. The ends lost 1 base at V and 5 bases at J; junction bases unmatched: 5. Germline V gene lookup returns CDR1 SGHTA and CDR2 FQGNSA. The CDR3 sequence is 16 residues long.

The V gene is TRBV12-3 or TRBV12-4, the J gene TRBJ1-1, with D tentatively TRBD1 (6 bases). The germline V and J ends were trimmed by 6 bases and 1 base, with 6 bases remaining between them. The CDR3 extends over 12 amino acids. The CDR3 DNA reads as TGTGCCAGCAGGGGACAGAACACTGAAGCTTTCTTT. Amino acids: CASRGQNTEAFF.

The rearrangement uses TRBV12-3 or TRBV12-4 and TRBJ1-4; D not resolved. V dropped 5 bases and J dropped 12 bases, with 16 bases sitting between them. This CDR3 contains 13 residues. The CDR3, as DNA: TGTGCCAGCAGTCCAAGGTTGAGCGGGGAACTGTTTTTT. Residues: CASSPRLSGELFF.

This clone has a single count. The chain has TRBV28 and TRBJ1-1; 7 bases match TRBD1. CDR1 is MDHEN and CDR2 is SYDVKM in the germline V gene. The ends lost 7 bases at V and 1 base at J; junction bases unmatched: 12. The CDR3 contains 16 residues. The CDR3 is CASTQIRGSGNTEAFF. DNA for the CDR3: TGTGCCAGCACCCAGATCAGGGGGTCGGGGAACACTGAAGCTTTCTTT.

V usage is TRBV10-1 and J usage is TRBJ2-3, with 7 bases lining up with TRBD2. V shed 4 bases, J shed 5 bases, and the junction held 9 bases outside the gene matches. CDR3 length: 15 residues. Germline CDR1 reads WNHNN; CDR2 reads SYGVQD (reference sequence). The CDR3 region is CASSGTSLREDTQYF. The CDR3, as DNA: TGCGCCAGCAGTGGGACTAGTCTCCGAGAAGATACGCAGTATTTT.

The chain links TRBV6-2 or TRBV6-3 to TRBJ2-7, with 7 bases identical to TRBD2. V gave up 0 bases and J gave up 2 bases; unmatched junction bases: 7. CDR1 is MNHEY, CDR2 SVGEGT, per germline. The CDR3 loop spans 16 amino acids. The chain's CDR3 is CASSYSRTRGAYEQYF. The CDR3 region has the DNA TGTGCCAGCAGTTACTCCCGGACTAGAGGAGCCTACGAGCAGTACTTC.

The chain uses TRBV12-3 or TRBV12-4 and TRBJ2-1; 9 nucleotides agree with TRBD1. The CDR3 length is 13 residues. V shed 6 bases, J shed 9 bases, and the junction held 6 bases outside the gene matches. The CDR3 here is CASSRDRASEQFF. The CDR3 DNA reads as TGTGCCAGCAGCCGGGACAGGGCAAGTGAGCAGTTCTTC.

The rearrangement links TRBV6-6 to TRBJ1-4; D unresolved. The CDR3 extends over 13 amino acids. CDR1 MNHNY and CDR2 SVGAGI come from the germline V gene (reference sequence). Deletions cut 2 bases from V and 8 bases from J, with 9 bases between. CDR3 protein: CASSYGPHEKLFF. Here the CDR3 DNA reads TGTGCCAGCAGTTACGGCCCTCACGAAAAACTGTTTTTT.

The chain has TRBV7-2 and TRBJ2-1; weak D call: TRBD2 (5 bases). V was cut by 5 bases and J by 5 bases, with 16 bases left in between. Germline V gene sequence: CDR1 SGHTA, CDR2 FQGNSA. This CDR3 comprises 15 residues. In nucleotides, the CDR3 is TGTGCCAGCAGCCCGGTGCTCCGAGGGCACAATGAGCAGTTCTTC. Its protein is CASSPVLRGHNEQFF.

The chain carries TRBV2 and TRBJ2-7, with D maybe TRBD2 (6 bases). This CDR3 has 12 amino acids. Germline values: CDR1 SNHLY, CDR2 FYNNEI. The germline V and J ends were trimmed by 8 bases and 1 base, with 9 bases remaining between them. The chain's CDR3 is CASSGDSYEQYF. CDR3 in DNA: TGTGCCAGCTCGGGGGATTCCTACGAGCAGTACTTC.

The V and J genes are TRBV10-2 and TRBJ2-7, with 9 positions matching TRBD2. This CDR3 region has 14 residues. J lost 4 bases, V lost 6 bases, and 7 bases had no gene match. Germline V gives CDR1 WSHSY, CDR2 SAAADI. CDR3 nucleotides: TGCGCCAGCAGAGCAGCGGGAGGAGCTTACGAGCAGTACTTC. The encoded protein is CASRAAGGAYEQYF.

This chain connects TRBV28 to TRBJ2-1; TRBD2 agrees at 13 bases. Unmatched junction bases numbered 3, after V lost 5 bases and J lost 5 bases. From germline, CDR1 is MDHEN and CDR2 SYDVKM. The CDR3 is made up of 15 amino acids. CDR3 region: CASSKLAGGDNEQFF. The CDR3 DNA reads TGTGCCAGCAGTAAACTAGCGGGGGGGGACAATGAGCAGTTCTTC.

This clone was seen a handful of times. This chain uses TRBV7-3 with TRBJ2-3; TRBD1 agrees at 8 bases. The V and J ends lost 11 bases and 11 bases, in that order; junction bases with no gene match: 18. The CDR3 consists of 14 residues. CDR1 SGHTA and CDR2 FQGTGA come from the germline V gene. DNA for the CDR3: TGTGCCTCCGGGCAGGGGGCGACCCCCTTCGTGCAGTATTTT. Residues: CASGQGATPFVQYF.